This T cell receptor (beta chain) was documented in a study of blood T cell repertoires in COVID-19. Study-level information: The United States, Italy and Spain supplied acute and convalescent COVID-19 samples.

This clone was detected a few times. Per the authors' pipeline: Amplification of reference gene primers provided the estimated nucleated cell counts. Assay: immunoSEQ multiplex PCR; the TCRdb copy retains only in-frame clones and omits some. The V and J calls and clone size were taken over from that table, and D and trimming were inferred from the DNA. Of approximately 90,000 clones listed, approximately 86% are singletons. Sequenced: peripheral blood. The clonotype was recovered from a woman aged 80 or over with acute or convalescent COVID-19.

CDR3 region: CASSLVAGGSDTQYF. The CDR3 nucleotides are TGTGCCAGCAGCTTAGTGGCAGGGGGTTCGGATACGCAGTATTTT. J is TRBJ2-3 and V is TRBV7-9; 7 bases agree with TRBD1. The CDR3 consists of 15 residues. V lost 1 base, J lost 6 bases, and 7 bases stayed unmatched. Germline V CDR1 and CDR2: SEHNR, FQNEAQ (reference sequence). Complete variable domain (other parts from reference TRBV7-9 and TRBJ2-3): DTGVSQNPRHKITKRGQNVTFRCDPISEHNRLYWYRQTLGQGPEFLTYFQNEAQLEKSRLLSDRFSAERPKGSFSTLEIQRTEQGDSAMYLCASSLVAGGSDTQYFGPGTRLTVL.